The rows below give T cell receptor beta chains drawn from one sample of a study of T cell changes during pregnancy in multiple sclerosis. The method was immunoSEQ multiplex PCR; TCRdb's version includes in-frame clones alone and lacks a portion of them. The sample includes about 120,000 clones, 80% to 95% of them seen just once. The starting material was peripheral blood, obtained before pregnancy. The receptor source for this set is a female donor with multiple sclerosis, enrolled in a pregnancy study. Both conserved end residues are part of each CDR3. The D gene is left open where the match is weak. Clone size is shown for a subset of rows, as once, few, many or a class of expanded clone.

v_call,j_call,d_call,clone_size,cdr3_nt,cdr3_aa
TRBV6-5,TRBJ2-7,TRBD2,.,TGTGCCAGCAGATTAGCGGGAGTAAACGAGCAGTACTTC,CASRLAGVNEQYF
TRBV30,TRBJ1-1,.,.,TGTGCCTGGAGCCCACCCCGTACTGGGGCCACTGAAGCTTTCTTT,CAWSPPRTGATEAFF
TRBV5-1,TRBJ1-4,.,.,TGCGCCAGCAGTCCTCCGGGACGGGAGGAAAAACTGTTTTTT,CASSPPGREEKLFF
TRBV6-1,TRBJ2-1,.,.,TGTGCCAGCAAACGGGACACATTCTCCTACAATGAGCAGTTCTTC,CASKRDTFSYNEQFF
TRBV2,TRBJ1-2,.,.,TGTGCCAGCAGTGAATCGGGCGGGACTGGTGGCTACACCTTC,CASSESGGTGGYTF
TRBV28,TRBJ1-2,TRBD1,.,TGTGCCAGCGAACAGGGGAAGAGGGGCTACACCTTC,CASEQGKRGYTF
TRBV6-4,TRBJ2-5,.,.,TGTGCCAGCAGCCCTTCGGAGACCCAGTACTTC,CASSPSETQYF
TRBV18,TRBJ1-5,.,.,TGTGCCAGCTCACCCCAGGAGGCCAATCAGCCCCAGCATTTT,CASSPQEANQPQHF
TRBV29-1,TRBJ2-7,.,once,TGCAGCGTTACCCTCGGGGGTTACGAGCAGTACTTC,CSVTLGGYEQYF
TRBV2,TRBJ2-1,.,.,TGTGCCAGCAGTCGTCTCGAGGGTGGTTCCTACAATGAGCAGTTCTTC,CASSRLEGGSYNEQFF
TRBV6-4,TRBJ2-1,.,.,TGTGCCAGCAGCCCTCGGTGGGACAACAACTACAATGAGCAGTTCTTC,CASSPRWDNNYNEQFF
TRBV13,TRBJ2-5,.,.,TGTGCCAGCAGCTTAGGCGCCCTAGCGATGGGACAGACCCAGTACTTC,CASSLGALAMGQTQYF
TRBV18,TRBJ2-1,TRBD1,.,TGTGCCAGCTCACCACCGGGACAGGGGGCGTCGAGGTTCTTC,CASSPPGQGASRFF
TRBV19,TRBJ2-3,TRBD2,.,TGTGCCAGTAGTGGGAGACTAGCGACAGATACGCAGTATTTT,CASSGRLATDTQYF
TRBV28,TRBJ2-3,.,.,TGTGCCAGCAGACTAGACACAGATACGCAGTATTTT,CASRLDTDTQYF
TRBV10-3,TRBJ1-3,.,once,TGTGCCATCATTAGCTCTGGAAACACCATATATTTT,CAIISSGNTIYF
TRBV29-1,TRBJ2-5,.,.,TGCAGCGTCGTTTATGGGTCGATCGGAGGGCAAGAGACCCAGTACTTC,CSVVYGSIGGQETQYF
TRBV4-2,TRBJ1-1,.,.,TGTGCCAGCAGCCAAGTGGGCGGACAGTTAAACACTGAAGCTTTCTTT,CASSQVGGQLNTEAFF
TRBV4-2,TRBJ2-2,TRBD1,.,TGTGCCAGCAGCCTAGGGACAGGGATTACCGGGGAGCTGTTTTTT,CASSLGTGITGELFF
TRBV28,TRBJ1-2,.,.,TGTGCCAGCAACCCTAACCCCTCCGAGGACTATGGCTACACCTTC,CASNPNPSEDYGYTF
TRBV21-1,TRBJ1-1,.,.,TGTGCCAGCAGCATGATACCTAGTCTTACCACTGAAGCTTTCTTT,CASSMIPSLTTEAFF
TRBV14,TRBJ1-2,.,.,TGTGCCAGCAGCCAAGATAGGCGGGACTATGGCTACACCTTC,CASSQDRRDYGYTF
TRBV2,TRBJ1-4,.,.,TGTGCCAGCAGTGCCACAGGGACAACTAATGAAAAACTGTTTTTT,CASSATGTTNEKLFF
TRBV28,TRBJ1-5,TRBD1,.,TGTGCCAGCAGTCCTGGGACAGGGGGCGGTCAGCCCCAGCATTTT,CASSPGTGGGQPQHF
TRBV29-1,TRBJ2-1,.,.,TGCAGCGTTGAAGATCTAGGGGTGGAACACAATGAGCAGTTCTTC,CSVEDLGVEHNEQFF
TRBV5-5,TRBJ2-2,.,.,TGTGCCAGCAGCCGATTCACTAGTATTGGCGGGGAGCTGTTTTTT,CASSRFTSIGGELFF
TRBV6-5,TRBJ1-1,.,.,TGTGCCAGCTCCAGGGGATCGGCTGAAGCTTTCTTT,CASSRGSAEAFF
TRBV5-4,TRBJ2-1,TRBD2,.,TGTGCCAGCAGCTACACTAGCGGGAGGGCCTATGAGCAGTTCTTC,CASSYTSGRAYEQFF
TRBV9,TRBJ1-3,TRBD1,.,TGTGCCAGCAGCGGAGGACAGGGGGCATCGGGTTCTGGAAACACCATATATTTT,CASSGGQGASGSGNTIYF
TRBV11-2,TRBJ1-2,.,.,TGTGCCAGCAGCTTATCCCCATCTAACTATGGCTACACCTTC,CASSLSPSNYGYTF
TRBV5-1,TRBJ2-3,TRBD1,.,TGCGCCAGCAGCTTGGGACAGGGGGTAGGGTCAGATACGCAGTATTTT,CASSLGQGVGSDTQYF
TRBV19,TRBJ1-1,.,.,TGTGCCAGTAGTATACAGCAGGGCCAAGCTTTCTTT,CASSIQQGQAFF
TRBV6-5,TRBJ2-3,.,once,TGTGCCAGCAGTTTGAGGATCAGCACAGATACGCAGTATTTT,CASSLRISTDTQYF
TRBV5-1,TRBJ2-1,.,.,TGCGCCAGCAGCTTGGACAGTAGCTCCTACAATGAGCAGTTCTTC,CASSLDSSSYNEQFF
TRBV30,TRBJ2-5,.,.,TGTGCCTGGAGTCTTGCTCCTCGAGGGACCCAGTACTTC,CAWSLAPRGTQYF
TRBV18,TRBJ1-1,TRBD1,.,TGTGCCAGCTCACCGGACAGGGGAGTGCACACTGAAGCTTTCTTT,CASSPDRGVHTEAFF
TRBV4-1,TRBJ2-7,.,.,TGCGCCAGCAGCCAAGAGTACAGCGGGCACGACGAGCAGTACTTC,CASSQEYSGHDEQYF
TRBV5-1,TRBJ1-6,TRBD1,.,TGCGCCAGCAGCTCGACAGGGGCTAATAATTCACCCCTCCACTTT,CASSSTGANNSPLHF
TRBV7-8,TRBJ2-7,.,.,TGTGCCAGCAGCCCTTTGGGGGGGGCGCAATACGAGCAGTACTTC,CASSPLGGAQYEQYF
TRBV30,TRBJ2-7,.,.,TGTGCCTGGAGTGTAACGGGGTACGAGCAGTACTTC,CAWSVTGYEQYF
TRBV6-5,TRBJ2-3,.,.,TGTGCCAGCAGGGGACTCGGGGATACGCAGTATTTT,CASRGLGDTQYF
TRBV7-3,TRBJ1-2,.,few,TGTGCCAGCAGCACTTACAACGGGGAAGGCTACACCTTC,CASSTYNGEGYTF
TRBV7-9,TRBJ1-3,TRBD1,once,TGTGCCAGCAGCCCCCGGACAGGGGAGGGCACCATATATTTT,CASSPRTGEGTIYF
TRBV5-5,TRBJ2-7,TRBD1,.,TGTGCCAGCAGCAACCGGGACAGGGCCGAGCAGTACTTC,CASSNRDRAEQYF
TRBV7-7,TRBJ2-1,.,.,TGTGCCAGCAGCCCGTCGAGGGATCGTGAGCAGTTCTTC,CASSPSRDREQFF
TRBV7-9,TRBJ1-3,.,.,TGTGCCAGCAGCTTAGATCGACAGGTTGGAAACACCATATATTTT,CASSLDRQVGNTIYF
TRBV11-2,TRBJ1-3,TRBD1,once,TGTGCCAGCAGCCTCGACAGGGAGAACACCATATATTTT,CASSLDRENTIYF
TRBV9,TRBJ2-5,TRBD1,.,TGTGCCAGCAGCCCTTGGACAGGTCAAGAGACCCAGTACTTC,CASSPWTGQETQYF
TRBV6-5,TRBJ1-2,.,.,TGTGCCAGCAGTACCAGTTCCTGGGTAGCTGGCTACACCTTC,CASSTSSWVAGYTF
TRBV6-1,TRBJ1-2,TRBD1,.,TGTGCCAGCAGTGACTCGGGACAGAACTATGGCTACACCTTC,CASSDSGQNYGYTF
TRBV19,TRBJ2-7,TRBD2,few,TGTGCCAGTCGTACTAGCGGGGGTTACGAGCAGTACTTC,CASRTSGGYEQYF
TRBV6-1,TRBJ1-5,.,.,TGTGCCAGCAGTGAAGGGCCGCACAATCAGCCCCAGCATTTT,CASSEGPHNQPQHF
TRBV5-1,TRBJ1-1,.,.,TGCGCCAGCAGCTTGGCCTATGGTTACACTGAAGCTTTCTTT,CASSLAYGYTEAFF
TRBV2,TRBJ2-2,TRBD1,.,TGTGCCAGCAGTGGACAGGGGGGTACCGGGGAGCTGTTTTTT,CASSGQGGTGELFF
TRBV10-3,TRBJ2-7,TRBD2,.,TGTGCCATCAGTGGAGGCGGGAGTGACGAGCAGTACTTC,CAISGGGSDEQYF
TRBV6-6,TRBJ1-2,.,.,TGTGCCAGCAGAATAGACAGCAACTATGGCTACACCTTC,CASRIDSNYGYTF
TRBV6-1,TRBJ2-7,TRBD2,.,TGTGCCAGCAGTGAGTCGGGGGGAAGGGTCGAGCAGTACTTC,CASSESGGRVEQYF